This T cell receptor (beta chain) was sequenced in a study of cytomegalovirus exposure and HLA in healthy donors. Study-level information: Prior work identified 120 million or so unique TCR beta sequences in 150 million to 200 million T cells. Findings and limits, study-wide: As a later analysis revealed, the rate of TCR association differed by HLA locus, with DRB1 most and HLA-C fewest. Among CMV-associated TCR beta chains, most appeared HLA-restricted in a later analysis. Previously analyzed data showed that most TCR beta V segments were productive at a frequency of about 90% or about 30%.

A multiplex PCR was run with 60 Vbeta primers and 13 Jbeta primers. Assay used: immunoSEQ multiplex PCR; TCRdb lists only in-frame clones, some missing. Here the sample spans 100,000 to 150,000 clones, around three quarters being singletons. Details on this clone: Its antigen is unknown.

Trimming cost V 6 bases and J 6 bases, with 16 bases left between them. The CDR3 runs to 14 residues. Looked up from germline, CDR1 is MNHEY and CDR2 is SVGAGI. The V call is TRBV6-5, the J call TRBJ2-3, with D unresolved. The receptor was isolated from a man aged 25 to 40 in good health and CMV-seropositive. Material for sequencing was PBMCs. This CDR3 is CASRSPSSSDTQYF. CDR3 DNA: TGTGCCAGCAGATCTCCTTCCTCCTCCGATACGCAGTATTTT.